The 24 T cell receptor beta chains in this list originate from one sample, sequenced in a study of blood T cell repertoires in COVID-19. This table comes from immunoSEQ multiplex PCR, and its TCRdb copy is limited to in-frame clones, with some not included. Of about 140,000 clones listed, 65% to 90% were seen once; the top ten hold about 3.2%. Sample: peripheral blood. The origin of the receptors is a man aged 45-60 years with acute or convalescent COVID-19.

V and J are TRBV5-6 and TRBJ1-4; D is unclear. Germline V gene data show CDR1 as SGHDT and CDR2 as YYEEEE. This CDR3 comprises 15 residues. The germline V and J ends were trimmed by 0 bases and 3 bases, with 9 bases remaining between them. CDR3: CASSLETRSNEKLFF. CDR3 DNA: TGTGCCAGCAGCTTGGAAACCCGGTCTAATGAAAAACTGTTTTTT.

The CDR3 sequence: CAWSVKQGQAGANVLTF. CDR3 in DNA: TGTGCCTGGAGTGTCAAACAGGGGCAGGCTGGGGCCAACGTCCTGACTTTC. This chain links TRBV30 with TRBJ2-6; 7 bases map to TRBD1. Germline V lookup: CDR1 GTSNPN, CDR2 SVGIG (reference sequence). The junction had 7 bases not matched to a gene; V was cut back by 0 bases and J by 2 bases. This CDR3 region has 17 residues.

V is TRBV3-1 (or the pseudogene TRBV3-2) and J is TRBJ2-7, with D maybe TRBD2 (6 bases). The V end was cut by 0 bases, the J end by 6 bases, with 9 bases between. CDR1 and CDR2 (germline): LGHDT, YNNKEL (reference sequence). The CDR3 is made up of 13 amino acids. CDR3 bases: TGTGCCAGCAGCCAAGAAGGAGGGCGCGAGCAGTACTTC. Translation: CASSQEGGREQYF.

The chain joins TRBV28 to TRBJ1-3; D not resolved. Trimming pared 6 bases from V and 6 bases from J, leaving 18 bases between. CDR3 length: 15 amino acids. The germline CDR1 and CDR2 sequences are MDHEN and SYDVKM. The CDR3 reads CASSLTGFGENTIYF. The CDR3, as DNA: TGTGCCAGCAGCCTTACGGGCTTCGGGGAAAACACCATATATTTT.

This clone was seen a handful of times. The chain links TRBV25-1 to TRBJ1-1; TRBD1 is a possible D gene (6 bases). Looked up from germline, CDR1 is MGHDK and CDR2 is SYGVNS. The CDR3 contains 13 residues. V lost 4 bases and J lost 4, with 10 bases in between. CDR3 region: CASSGGGLTEAFF. The CDR3, as DNA: TGTGCCAGCAGTGGAGGGGGTCTCACTGAAGCTTTCTTT. Based on the CDR3 plus reference TRBV25-1 and TRBJ1-1, the full variable domain is EADIYQTPRYLVIGTGKKITLECSQTMGHDKMYWYQQDPGMELHLIHYSYGVNSTEKGDLSSESTVSRIRTEHFPLTLESARPSHTSQYLCASSGGGLTEAFFGQGTRLTVV.

DNA for the CDR3: TGTGCCAGCAGCTTCAGGGGGCACCTTAGCACAGATACGCAGTATTTT. Protein: CASSFRGHLSTDTQYF. V is TRBV5-8 and J is TRBJ2-3; 8 bases are a match to TRBD1. Germline assignment: CDR1 SGHTS and CDR2 YDEGEE. V lost 2 bases and J lost 0; bases outside the gene matches: 5. This CDR3 spans 16 amino acids.

The V and J genes are TRBV19 and TRBJ2-5, with D uncertain. CDR3 length: 13 amino acids. The ends were cut back, 3 bases at V and 5 bases at J, with 10 bases in the middle. Germline values: CDR1 LNHDA, CDR2 SQIVND (reference sequence). CDR3 nucleotides: TGTGCCAGTAGTATTACCAGTCTGGAGACCCAGTACTTC. Translated, it gives CASSITSLETQYF.

The V call is TRBV19, the J call TRBJ1-5, with 7 bases identical to TRBD1. This CDR3 contains 16 residues. CDR1 LNHDA and CDR2 SQIVND come from the germline V gene (reference sequence). Unmatched junction bases numbered 14, after V lost 7 bases and J lost 5 bases. The CDR3 here is CASTAGGQPFHQPQHF. The CDR3, as DNA: TGTGCCAGTACCGCTGGGGGACAGCCCTTCCATCAGCCCCAGCATTTT.

The rearrangement uses TRBV5-4 and TRBJ1-3; weak D call: TRBD1 (5 bases). Germline CDR1 reads SGHNT; CDR2 reads YYREEE (reference sequence). The CDR3 extends over 15 amino acids. Trimming stripped 4 bases from V and 1 base from J, with 12 bases between. The CDR3 sequence is CASSPGGASGNTIYF. Here the CDR3 DNA reads TGTGCCAGCAGCCCCGGTGGGGCTTCTGGAAACACCATATATTTT.

The V and J genes are TRBV19 and TRBJ2-1, with a possible D match to TRBD1 (6 bases). CDR1 is LNHDA and CDR2 is SQIVND in the germline V gene (reference sequence). CDR3 size: 12 residues. V gave up 9 bases and J gave up 4 bases, with 10 bases separating them. CDR3 amino acids: CASGRGYNEQFF. The DNA for the CDR3 is TGTGCCAGCGGCAGGGGTTACAATGAGCAGTTCTTC.

CDR3 region: CASSGTTDNEQFF. In nucleotides, the CDR3 is TGTGCCAGCAGTGGGACTACCGACAATGAGCAGTTCTTC. V is TRBV28 and J is TRBJ2-1, with TRBD2 matching 7 bases. V was clipped by 5 bases and J by 5 bases; unmatched bases: 3. CDR3 size: 13 residues. Germline assignment: CDR1 MDHEN and CDR2 SYDVKM.

The rearrangement links TRBV18 to TRBJ2-7; TRBD2 agrees at 11 bases. Per the germline V gene, CDR1 is KGHSH and CDR2 is LQKENI. This CDR3 spans 13 amino acids. With V trimmed by 9 bases and J by 2 bases, 3 bases remained unmatched. CDR3 residues: CASTLAGAYEQYF. In DNA form, the CDR3 reads TGTGCCAGTACACTAGCGGGGGCCTACGAGCAGTACTTC.

As DNA, the CDR3 is TGTGCCAGCAGTGTAACTAGCGGGAGGGTGAATGAGCAGTTCTTC. This encodes CASSVTSGRVNEQFF. The chain recombines TRBV28 with TRBJ2-1; 13 bases align to TRBD2. J gave up 7 bases and V 5 bases, and 5 bases lay outside the gene matches. The CDR3 sequence is 15 residues long. Germline V gives CDR1 MDHEN, CDR2 SYDVKM.

CDR3: CASSYSTPLRGSPLHF. The CDR3, as DNA: TGTGCCAGCAGTTACTCGACACCCCTCAGAGGGTCACCCCTCCACTTT. This chain joins TRBV6-5 and TRBJ1-6; D unclear. The V gene's germline CDR1 is MNHEY and CDR2 SVGAGI. V gave up 0 bases and J gave up 10 bases, with 16 bases separating them. The CDR3 runs to 16 residues.

This clone came up a few times. The rearrangement joins TRBV30 to TRBJ1-4; D remains unclear. Trimming cost V 2 bases and J 3 bases, with 7 bases left between them. CDR3 length: 13 amino acids. CDR1 GTSNPN and CDR2 SVGIG come from the germline V gene (reference sequence). The CDR3, as DNA: TGTGCCTGGAGTTCGGCGGCTAATGAAAAACTGTTTTTT. Encoded protein: CAWSSAANEKLFF. The whole variable domain, filled in from reference TRBV30 and TRBJ1-4, reads SQTIHQWPATLVQPVGSPLSLECTVEGTSNPNLYWYRQAAGRGLQLLFYSVGIGQISSEVPQNLSASRPQDRQFILSSKKLLLSDSGFYLCAWSSAANEKLFFGSGTQLSVL.

The V gene is TRBV10-1, the J gene TRBJ2-7; D unresolved. The germline gives CDR1 WNHNN, CDR2 SYGVQD (reference sequence). V lost 4 bases, J lost 0 bases, and 10 bases lay in between. The length of the CDR3 is 14 residues. DNA for the CDR3: TGCGCCAGCAGTGGACATGATAGCTCCTACGAGCAGTACTTC. Translation gives CASSGHDSSYEQYF.

The rearrangement uses TRBV24-1 and TRBJ1-2, with TRBD1 matching 7 bases. The germline V gene encodes CDR1 KGHDR and CDR2 SFDVKD. This CDR3 is built from 15 residues. J gave up 4 bases and V 5 bases, and 9 bases lay outside the gene matches. The CDR3 reads CATSGGQGEVYGYTF. DNA for the CDR3: TGTGCCACCAGTGGAGGGCAGGGGGAGGTCTATGGCTACACCTTC.

This chain links TRBV9 with TRBJ2-1; 7 positions agree with TRBD1. Trimming took 3 bases from V and 8 from J; bases not matched to a gene: 11. Germline CDR1 and CDR2: SGDLS and YYNGEE. The CDR3 has 15 amino acids. The CDR3 DNA sequence: TGTGCCAGCAGCGGTCGACAGGGCTTGATCCATGAGCAGTTCTTC. Its translation: CASSGRQGLIHEQFF. The whole variable domain, remainder taken from reference TRBV9 and TRBJ2-1, is DSGVTQTPKHLITATGQRVTLRCSPRSGDLSVYWYQQSLDQGLQFLIQYYNGEERAKGNILERFSAQQFPDLHSELNLSSLELGDSALYFCASSGRQGLIHEQFFGPGTRLTVL.

The genes are TRBV5-1 and TRBJ1-4; TRBD1 matches 9 bases. V shed 4 bases and J 7 bases; nucleotides not matched to a gene: 8. The CDR3 covers 15 residues. Per germline, CDR1 SGHRS and CDR2 YFSETQ. The CDR3 bases are TGCGCCAGCAGCGGAAGACAGGGGGGATTTGAAAAACTGTTTTTT. Residues: CASSGRQGGFEKLFF. Looking up the rest from reference TRBV5-1 and TRBJ1-4 gives the full variable domain: KAGVTQTPRYLIKTRGQQVTLSCSPISGHRSVSWYQQTPGQGLQFLFEYFSETQRNKGNFPGRFSGRQFSNSRSEMNVSTLELGDSALYLCASSGRQGGFEKLFFGSGTQLSVL.

The gene calls are TRBV7-9 and TRBJ2-5, with 9 bases matching TRBD1. This CDR3 region has 13 residues. The ends lost 4 bases at V and 4 bases at J; junction bases unmatched: 1. Germline-derived CDR1 and CDR2 are SEHNR and FQNEAQ (reference sequence). The CDR3 DNA follows: TGTGCCAGCAGCTGGGGACAGGGAGAGACCCAGTACTTC. Translating gives CASSWGQGETQYF.

The V and J genes are TRBV12-5 and TRBJ2-7; TRBD1 agrees at 10 bases. The CDR3 is made up of 14 amino acids. In germline, CDR1 is LGHNT, CDR2 FRNRAP. The V and J ends lost 11 bases and 2 bases, in that order; junction bases with no gene match: 9. The CDR3 loop reads CASRRGTGAYEQYF. For the CDR3, the DNA is TGTGCTTCACGCCGAGGGACAGGGGCCTACGAGCAGTACTTC.

This clone is a singleton in its sample. This chain links TRBV5-1 with TRBJ2-2, with D perhaps TRBD1 (5 bases). The V end lost 0 bases, the J end lost 4 bases, and 10 bases lay between the germline ends. This CDR3 spans 15 amino acids. Germline V lookup: CDR1 SGHRS, CDR2 YFSETQ. The CDR3 reads CASSLARDFTGELFF. DNA for the CDR3: TGCGCCAGCAGCTTGGCCAGGGATTTCACCGGGGAGCTGTTTTTT.

This clone was found a few times. V is TRBV7-9 and J is TRBJ1-4; maybe TRBD1 (6 bases). Germline V lookup: CDR1 SEHNR, CDR2 FQNEAQ (reference sequence). V was shortened by 5 bases and J by 6 bases, with 16 bases between the two germline ends. CDR3 length equals 15 residues. The DNA for the CDR3 is TGTGCCAGCAGCCCCTGGGGGGGGCGGGATGAAAAACTGTTTTTT. Translation: CASSPWGGRDEKLFF.

The DNA for the CDR3 is TGTGCCAGCAGCTTGACAGGGGGCGTTGACACCGGGGAGCTGTTTTTT. It specifies CASSLTGGVDTGELFF. The V call is TRBV7-3, the J call TRBJ2-2; 10 positions agree with TRBD1. Trimming cost V 3 bases and J 3 bases; bases outside gene matches: 4. This CDR3 spans 16 amino acids. CDR1 and CDR2 (germline): SGHTA, FQGTGA.